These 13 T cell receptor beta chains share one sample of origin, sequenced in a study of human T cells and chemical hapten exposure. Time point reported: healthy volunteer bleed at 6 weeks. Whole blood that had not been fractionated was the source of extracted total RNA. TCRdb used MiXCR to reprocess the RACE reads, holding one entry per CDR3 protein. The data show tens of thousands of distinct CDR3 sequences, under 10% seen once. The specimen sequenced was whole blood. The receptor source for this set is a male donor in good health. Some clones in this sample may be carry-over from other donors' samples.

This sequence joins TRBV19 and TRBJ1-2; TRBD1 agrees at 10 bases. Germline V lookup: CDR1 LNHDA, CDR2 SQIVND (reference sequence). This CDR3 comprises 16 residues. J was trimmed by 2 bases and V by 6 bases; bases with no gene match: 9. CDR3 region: CASRTSQGQGNYGYTF. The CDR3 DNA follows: TGTGCCAGTAGAACCTCCCAGGGACAGGGGAACTATGGCTACACCTTC.

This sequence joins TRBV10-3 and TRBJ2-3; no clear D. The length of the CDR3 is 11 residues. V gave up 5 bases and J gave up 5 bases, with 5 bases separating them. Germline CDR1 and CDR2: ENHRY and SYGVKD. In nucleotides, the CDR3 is TGTGCCATCAGTAGCCGAGATACGCAGTATTTT. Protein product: CAISSRDTQYF.

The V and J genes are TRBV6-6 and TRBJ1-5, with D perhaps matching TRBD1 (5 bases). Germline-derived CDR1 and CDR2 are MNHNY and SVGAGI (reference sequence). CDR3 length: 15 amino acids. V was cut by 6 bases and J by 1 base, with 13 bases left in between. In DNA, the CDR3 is TGTGCCAGCAGGCTCAGGGATCGGAGCAATCAGCCCCAGCATTTT. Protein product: CASRLRDRSNQPQHF.

Written as DNA, the CDR3 is TGCGCCAGCAGCTTGCTAGCGGGAGGGATCCTCGAGCAGTACTTC. It translates to CASSLLAGGILEQYF. V and J are TRBV5-1 and TRBJ2-7, with 12 bases identical to TRBD2. There are 15 residues in the CDR3. The germline V gene encodes CDR1 SGHRS and CDR2 YFSETQ. With V trimmed by 1 base and J by 6 bases, 5 bases remained unmatched.

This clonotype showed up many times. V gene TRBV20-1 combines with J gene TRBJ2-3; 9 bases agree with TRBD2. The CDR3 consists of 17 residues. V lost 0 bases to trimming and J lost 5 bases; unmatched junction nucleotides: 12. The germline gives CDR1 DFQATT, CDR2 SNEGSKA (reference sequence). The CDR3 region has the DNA TGCAGTGCTAGAGATCGCGGCGGGAGGGCCCGAGGAGATACGCAGTATTTT. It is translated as CSARDRGGRARGDTQYF.

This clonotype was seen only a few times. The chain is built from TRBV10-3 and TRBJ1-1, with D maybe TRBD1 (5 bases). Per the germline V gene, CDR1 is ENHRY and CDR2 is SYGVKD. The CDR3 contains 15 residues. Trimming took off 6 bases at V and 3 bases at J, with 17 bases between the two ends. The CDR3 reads CAIRPGARGDTEAFF. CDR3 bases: TGTGCCATCAGACCGGGAGCCCGGGGGGACACTGAAGCTTTCTTT.

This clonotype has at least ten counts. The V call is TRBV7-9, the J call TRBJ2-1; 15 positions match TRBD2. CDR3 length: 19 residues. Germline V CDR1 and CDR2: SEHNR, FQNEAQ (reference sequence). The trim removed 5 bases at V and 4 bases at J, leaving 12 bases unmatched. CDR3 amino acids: CASSPRSPGLAGGYNEQFF. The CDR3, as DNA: TGTGCCAGCAGCCCTAGATCACCGGGACTAGCGGGGGGTTACAATGAGCAGTTCTTC.

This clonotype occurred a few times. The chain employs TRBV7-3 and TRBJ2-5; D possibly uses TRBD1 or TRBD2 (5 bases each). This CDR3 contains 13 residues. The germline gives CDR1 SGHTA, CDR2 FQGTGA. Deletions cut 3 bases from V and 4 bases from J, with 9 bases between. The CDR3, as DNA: TGTGCCAGCAGCTTCGGGACGTCAGAGACCCAGTACTTC. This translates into CASSFGTSETQYF.

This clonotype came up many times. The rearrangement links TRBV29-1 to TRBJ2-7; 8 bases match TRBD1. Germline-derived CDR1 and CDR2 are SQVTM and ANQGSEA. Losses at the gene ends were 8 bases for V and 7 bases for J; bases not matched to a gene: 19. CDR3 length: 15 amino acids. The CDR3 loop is CSFRPPGQASGEQYF. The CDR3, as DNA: TGCAGCTTCCGCCCTCCGGGACAGGCGAGTGGAGAGCAGTACTTC.

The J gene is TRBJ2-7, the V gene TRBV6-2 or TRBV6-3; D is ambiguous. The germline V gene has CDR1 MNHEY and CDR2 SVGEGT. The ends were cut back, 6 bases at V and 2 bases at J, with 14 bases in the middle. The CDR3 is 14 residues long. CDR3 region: CASSLGNPAYEQYF. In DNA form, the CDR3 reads TGTGCCAGCAGCCTGGGGAATCCCGCCTACGAGCAGTACTTC.

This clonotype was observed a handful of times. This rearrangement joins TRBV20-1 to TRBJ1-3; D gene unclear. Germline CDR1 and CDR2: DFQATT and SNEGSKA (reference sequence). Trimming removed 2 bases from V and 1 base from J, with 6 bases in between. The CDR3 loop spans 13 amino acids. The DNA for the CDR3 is TGCAGTGCTAGAAAGGGTTCTGGAAACACCATATATTTT. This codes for CSARKGSGNTIYF.

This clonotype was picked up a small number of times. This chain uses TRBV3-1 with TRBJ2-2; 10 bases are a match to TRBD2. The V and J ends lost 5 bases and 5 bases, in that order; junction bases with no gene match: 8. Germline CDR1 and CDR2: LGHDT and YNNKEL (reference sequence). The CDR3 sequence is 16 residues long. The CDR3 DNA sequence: TGTGCCAGCAGCAAATCTAGCGGGAGAATAACCGGGGAGCTGTTTTTT. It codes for CASSKSSGRITGELFF.

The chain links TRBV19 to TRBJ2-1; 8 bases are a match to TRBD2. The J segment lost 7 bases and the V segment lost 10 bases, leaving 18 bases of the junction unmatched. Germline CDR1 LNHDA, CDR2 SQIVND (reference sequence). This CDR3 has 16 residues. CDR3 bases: TGTGCCACTACCCTGAGGGCGGGGGGCCTACTGAATGAGCAGTTCTTC. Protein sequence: CATTLRAGGLLNEQFF.